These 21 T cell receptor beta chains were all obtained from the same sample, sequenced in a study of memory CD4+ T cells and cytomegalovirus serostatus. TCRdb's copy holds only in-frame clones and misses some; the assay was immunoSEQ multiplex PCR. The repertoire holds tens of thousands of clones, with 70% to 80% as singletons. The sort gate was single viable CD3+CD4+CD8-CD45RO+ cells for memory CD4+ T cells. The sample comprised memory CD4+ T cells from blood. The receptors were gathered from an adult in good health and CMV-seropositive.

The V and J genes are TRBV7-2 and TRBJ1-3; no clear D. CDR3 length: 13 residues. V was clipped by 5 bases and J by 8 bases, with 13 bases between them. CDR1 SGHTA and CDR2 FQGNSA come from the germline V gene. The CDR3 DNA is TGTGCCAGCAGCCAATATAATGAGGACACCATATATTTT. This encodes CASSQYNEDTIYF.

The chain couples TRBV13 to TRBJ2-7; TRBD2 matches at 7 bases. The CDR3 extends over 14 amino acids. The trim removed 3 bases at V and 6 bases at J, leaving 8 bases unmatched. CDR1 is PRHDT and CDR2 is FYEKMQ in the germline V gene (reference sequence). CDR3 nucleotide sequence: TGTGCCAGCAGCTTTGGGGGAGGGCAAAGCGAGCAGTACTTC. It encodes CASSFGGGQSEQYF.

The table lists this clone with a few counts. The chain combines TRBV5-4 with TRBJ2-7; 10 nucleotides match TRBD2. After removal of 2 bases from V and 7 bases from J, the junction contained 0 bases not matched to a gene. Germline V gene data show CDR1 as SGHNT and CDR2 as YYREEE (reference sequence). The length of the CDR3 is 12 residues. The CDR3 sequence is CASSLLAGEQYF. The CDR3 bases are TGTGCCAGCAGCTTACTAGCGGGGGAGCAGTACTTC.

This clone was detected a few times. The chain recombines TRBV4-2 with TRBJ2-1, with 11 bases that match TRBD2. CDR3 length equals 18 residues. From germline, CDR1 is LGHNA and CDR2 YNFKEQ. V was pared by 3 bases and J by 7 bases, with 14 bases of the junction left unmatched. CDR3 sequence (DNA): TGTGCCAGCAGCCAGGTACACACCGGGACTAGCGGTCTAAATGAGCAGTTCTTC. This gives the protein CASSQVHTGTSGLNEQFF.

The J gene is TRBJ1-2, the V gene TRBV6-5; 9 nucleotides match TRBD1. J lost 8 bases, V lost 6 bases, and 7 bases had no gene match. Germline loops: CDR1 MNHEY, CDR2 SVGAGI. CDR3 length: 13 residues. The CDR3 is CASRPDRGEGYTF. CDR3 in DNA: TGTGCCAGCAGGCCGGACAGGGGCGAAGGCTACACCTTC.

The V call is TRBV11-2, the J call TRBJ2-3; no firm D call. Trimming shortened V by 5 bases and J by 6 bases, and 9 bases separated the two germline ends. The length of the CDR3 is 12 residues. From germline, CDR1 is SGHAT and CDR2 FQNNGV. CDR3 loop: CASSKELDTQYF. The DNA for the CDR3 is TGTGCCAGCAGCAAAGAGCTGGATACGCAGTATTTT.

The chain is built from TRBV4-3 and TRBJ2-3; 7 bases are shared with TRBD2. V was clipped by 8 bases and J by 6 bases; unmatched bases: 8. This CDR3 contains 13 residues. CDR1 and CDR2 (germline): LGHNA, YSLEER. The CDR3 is CASGLVGGDTQYF. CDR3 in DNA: TGCGCCAGCGGCCTGGTGGGAGGGGATACGCAGTATTTT.

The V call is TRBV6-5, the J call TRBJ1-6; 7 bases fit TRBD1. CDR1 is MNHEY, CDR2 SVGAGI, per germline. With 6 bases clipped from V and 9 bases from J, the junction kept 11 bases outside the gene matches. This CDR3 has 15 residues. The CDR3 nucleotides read TGTGCCAGCAGCGTACGACAGGGATTAGGTTCACCCCTCCACTTT. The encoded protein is CASSVRQGLGSPLHF.

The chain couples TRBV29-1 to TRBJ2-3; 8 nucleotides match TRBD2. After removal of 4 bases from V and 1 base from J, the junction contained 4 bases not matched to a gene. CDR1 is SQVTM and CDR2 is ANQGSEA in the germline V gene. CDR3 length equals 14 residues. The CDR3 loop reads CSVAPTSGTDTQYF. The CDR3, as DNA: TGCAGCGTTGCGCCGACTAGCGGCACAGATACGCAGTATTTT.

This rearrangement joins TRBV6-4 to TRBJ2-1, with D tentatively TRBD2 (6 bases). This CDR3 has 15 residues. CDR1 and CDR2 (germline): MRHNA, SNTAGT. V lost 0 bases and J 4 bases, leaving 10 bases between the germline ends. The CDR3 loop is CASSDSPGTYNEQFF. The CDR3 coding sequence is TGTGCCAGCAGTGACTCTCCAGGGACTTACAATGAGCAGTTCTTC.

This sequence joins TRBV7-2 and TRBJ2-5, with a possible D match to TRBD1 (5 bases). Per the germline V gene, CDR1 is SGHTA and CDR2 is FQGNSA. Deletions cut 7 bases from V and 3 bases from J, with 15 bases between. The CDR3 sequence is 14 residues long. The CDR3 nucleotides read TGTGCCAGCACCCCCGACAGATCCAAAGAGACCCAGTACTTC. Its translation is CASTPDRSKETQYF.

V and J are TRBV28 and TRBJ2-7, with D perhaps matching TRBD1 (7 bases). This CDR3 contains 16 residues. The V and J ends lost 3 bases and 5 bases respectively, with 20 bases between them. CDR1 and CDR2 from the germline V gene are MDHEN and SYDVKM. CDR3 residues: CASSFNRPGRGDEQYF. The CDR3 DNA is TGTGCCAGCAGTTTTAATCGCCCGGGCAGGGGGGACGAGCAGTACTTC.

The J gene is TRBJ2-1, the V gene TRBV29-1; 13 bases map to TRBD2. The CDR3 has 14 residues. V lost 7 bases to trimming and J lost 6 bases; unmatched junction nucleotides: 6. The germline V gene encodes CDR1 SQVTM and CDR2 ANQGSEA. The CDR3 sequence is CSANGLAGVNEQFF. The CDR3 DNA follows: TGCAGCGCTAATGGACTAGCGGGAGTCAATGAGCAGTTCTTC.

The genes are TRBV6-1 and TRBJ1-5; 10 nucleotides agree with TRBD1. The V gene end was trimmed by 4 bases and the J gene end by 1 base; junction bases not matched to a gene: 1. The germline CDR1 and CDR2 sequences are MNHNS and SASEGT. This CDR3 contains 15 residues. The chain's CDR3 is CASSGTGGSNQPQHF. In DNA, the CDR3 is TGTGCCAGCAGTGGGACAGGGGGAAGCAATCAGCCCCAGCATTTT.

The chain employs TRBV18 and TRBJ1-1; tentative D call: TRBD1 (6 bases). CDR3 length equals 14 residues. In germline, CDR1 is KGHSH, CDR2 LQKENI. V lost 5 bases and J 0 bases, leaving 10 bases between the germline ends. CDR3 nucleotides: TGTGCCAGCTCATCGGACAGACTGAACACTGAAGCTTTCTTT. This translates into CASSSDRLNTEAFF.

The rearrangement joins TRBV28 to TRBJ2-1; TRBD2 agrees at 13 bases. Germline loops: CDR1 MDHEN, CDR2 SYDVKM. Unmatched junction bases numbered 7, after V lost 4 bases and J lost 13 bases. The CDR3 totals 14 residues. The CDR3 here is CASSSTGLAGPQFF. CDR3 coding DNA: TGTGCCAGCAGTTCCACGGGACTAGCGGGGCCACAGTTCTTC.

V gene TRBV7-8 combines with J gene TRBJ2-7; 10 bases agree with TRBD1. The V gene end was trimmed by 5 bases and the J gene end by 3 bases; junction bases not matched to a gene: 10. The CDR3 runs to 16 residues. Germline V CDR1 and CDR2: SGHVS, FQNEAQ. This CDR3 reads CASSTSGTGALYEQYF. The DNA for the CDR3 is TGTGCCAGCAGCACGTCGGGGACAGGGGCCCTCTACGAGCAGTACTTC. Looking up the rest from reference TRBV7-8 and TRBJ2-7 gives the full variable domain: GAGVSQSPRYKVAKRGQDVALRCDPISGHVSLFWYQQALGQGPEFLTYFQNEAQLDKSGLPSDRFFAERPEGSVSTLKIQRTQQEDSAVYLCASSTSGTGALYEQYFGPGTRLTVT.

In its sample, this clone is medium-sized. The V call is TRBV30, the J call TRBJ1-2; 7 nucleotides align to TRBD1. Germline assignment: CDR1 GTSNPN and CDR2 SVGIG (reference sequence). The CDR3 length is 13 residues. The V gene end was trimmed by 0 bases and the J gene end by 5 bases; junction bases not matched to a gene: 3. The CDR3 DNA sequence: TGTGCCTGGAGTGTAAACAGGGGATATGGCTACACCTTC. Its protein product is CAWSVNRGYGYTF.

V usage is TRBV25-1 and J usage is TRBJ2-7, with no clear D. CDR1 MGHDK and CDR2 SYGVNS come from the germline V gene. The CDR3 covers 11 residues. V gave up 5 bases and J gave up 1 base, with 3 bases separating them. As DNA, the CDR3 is TGTGCCAGCAGTTGGTCCTACGAGCAGTACTTC. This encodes CASSWSYEQYF.

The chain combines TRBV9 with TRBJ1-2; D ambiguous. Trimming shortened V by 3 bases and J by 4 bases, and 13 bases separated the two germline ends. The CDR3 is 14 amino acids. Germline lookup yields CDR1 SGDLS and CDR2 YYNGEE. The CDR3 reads CASSAGGLSYGYTF. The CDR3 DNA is TGTGCCAGCAGCGCGGGAGGACTGAGCTATGGCTACACCTTC. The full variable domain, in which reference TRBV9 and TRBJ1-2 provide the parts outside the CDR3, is DSGVTQTPKHLITATGQRVTLRCSPRSGDLSVYWYQQSLDQGLQFLIQYYNGEERAKGNILERFSAQQFPDLHSELNLSSLELGDSALYFCASSAGGLSYGYTFGSGTRLTVV.

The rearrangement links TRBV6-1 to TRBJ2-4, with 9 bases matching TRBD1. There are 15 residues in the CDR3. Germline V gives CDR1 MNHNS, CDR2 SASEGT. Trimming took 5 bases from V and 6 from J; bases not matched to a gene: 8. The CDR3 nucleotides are TGTGCCAGCAGTACACAAGGGACAGGGATAAACATTCAGTACTTC. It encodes CASSTQGTGINIQYF.